This is a list of T cell receptor beta chains from one sample in a study of blood T cell repertoires in COVID-19. TCRdb's copy holds only in-frame clones and misses some; the assay was immunoSEQ multiplex PCR. The sample lists about 200,000 clones, approximately 82% occurring once. The sample comprised peripheral blood. All receptors derive from a human donor with acute or convalescent COVID-19. The donor label of this sample is uncertain. CDR3s include the opening cysteine and the closing phenylalanine or tryptophan. A D gene is named only where the DNA matches it firmly. Clone size is not always given. Where it is, it says once, few, many or a class for expanded clones.

DNA: TGTGCCAGCAGCTTGGGGACAGCAACTAATGAAAAACTGTTTTTT; CDR3: CASSLGTATNEKLFF; D: TRBD1; length: 15; V: TRBV7-9; size: NA; J: TRBJ1-4
DNA: TGTGCCATCAGACAGGGGTTGGAAGGCTACACCTTC; CDR3: CAIRQGLEGYTF; D: TRBD1; length: 12; V: TRBV10-3; size: many; J: TRBJ1-2
DNA: TGTGCCAGCAGCTTAGTGGCAGGGAACACTGAAGCTTTCTTT; CDR3: CASSLVAGNTEAFF; D: NA; length: 14; V: TRBV11-2; size: NA; J: TRBJ1-1
DNA: TGTGCTACCGGGACAGGGACGAACACCGGGGAGCTGTTTTTT; CDR3: CATGTGTNTGELFF; D: TRBD1; length: 14; V: TRBV28; size: NA; J: TRBJ2-2
DNA: TGTGCCAGCAGTGAAATCCATGAGGGTACCCAGTACTTC; CDR3: CASSEIHEGTQYF; D: NA; length: 13; V: TRBV6-1; size: once; J: TRBJ2-5
DNA: TGTGCCAGTAGTACCAGCGTCGGAACCGGGGAGCTGTTTTTT; CDR3: CASSTSVGTGELFF; D: NA; length: 14; V: TRBV19; size: NA; J: TRBJ2-2
DNA: TGTGCCACCAGCAGAGAGGAAGGGGTGAAGTATGGCTACACCTTC; CDR3: CATSREEGVKYGYTF; D: NA; length: 15; V: TRBV15; size: few; J: TRBJ1-2
DNA: TGTGCCAGCAGTTTACGGCAGGGAAGAAACACCATATATTTT; CDR3: CASSLRQGRNTIYF; D: NA; length: 14; V: TRBV28; size: NA; J: TRBJ1-3
DNA: TGTGCCAGCAGCCAAGAACTAGCTGGAGAGACCCAGTACTTC; CDR3: CASSQELAGETQYF; D: NA; length: 14; V: TRBV4-2; size: NA; J: TRBJ2-5
DNA: TGTGCCAGCTACTCCCCATTGAACACTGAAGCTTTCTTT; CDR3: CASYSPLNTEAFF; D: NA; length: 13; V: TRBV6-5; size: NA; J: TRBJ1-1
DNA: TGTGCCAGCAGCCAAGGAGGCTACGAGCAGTACTTC; CDR3: CASSQGGYEQYF; D: NA; length: 12; V: TRBV14; size: NA; J: TRBJ2-7
DNA: TGTGCCAGCAGGACTACTGGGACAGCTAACTATGGCTACACCTTC; CDR3: CASRTTGTANYGYTF; D: TRBD1; length: 15; V: TRBV6-5; size: NA; J: TRBJ1-2
DNA: TGTGCCAGTTCGGCAGGCTACGAGCAGTACTTC; CDR3: CASSAGYEQYF; D: NA; length: 11; V: TRBV14; size: NA; J: TRBJ2-7
DNA: TGTGCCAGCAGCGAGGGACTTCCCGATGAGCAGTTCTTC; CDR3: CASSEGLPDEQFF; D: NA; length: 13; V: TRBV7-3; size: NA; J: TRBJ2-1
DNA: TGTGCCATCAGTTCCCCCAGCGGGGGCTGGACAGATACGCAGTATTTT; CDR3: CAISSPSGGWTDTQYF; D: TRBD2; length: 16; V: TRBV10-3; size: NA; J: TRBJ2-3
DNA: TGTGCCAGCTCACCCGACCCGGCGGTTTCACCCCTCCACTTT; CDR3: CASSPDPAVSPLHF; D: NA; length: 14; V: TRBV18; size: few; J: TRBJ1-6
DNA: TGCGCCAGCAGCCCCGGACTAGCGGGAGGCCAAGAGACCCAGTACTTC; CDR3: CASSPGLAGGQETQYF; D: TRBD2; length: 16; V: TRBV5-1; size: NA; J: TRBJ2-5
DNA: TGTGCCAGCAGTTACTCCGGGACTAGCGGGAGCTCAGGGCAGTTCTTC; CDR3: CASSYSGTSGSSGQFF; D: TRBD2; length: 16; V: TRBV6-5; size: NA; J: TRBJ2-1
DNA: TGTGCCAGCAGTGAGGCCGGGGTCGGTCGGCAGCCCCAGCATTTT; CDR3: CASSEAGVGRQPQHF; D: NA; length: 15; V: TRBV6-1; size: once; J: TRBJ1-5
DNA: TGTGCCAGCAGCCTCCCGAGGACAGGGGTCCAAGAGACCCAGTACTTC; CDR3: CASSLPRTGVQETQYF; D: TRBD1; length: 16; V: TRBV4-2; size: NA; J: TRBJ2-5
DNA: TGCAGTGCTAGTCGGTTAGCGGGAGCGAACACAGATACGCAGTATTTT; CDR3: CSASRLAGANTDTQYF; D: TRBD2; length: 16; V: TRBV20-1; size: NA; J: TRBJ2-3
DNA: TGTGCCAGCAGTGCAAGCGGGAGCCCCGCCGGGGAGCTGTTTTTT; CDR3: CASSASGSPAGELFF; D: TRBD2; length: 15; V: TRBV2; size: NA; J: TRBJ2-2
DNA: TGTGCCACCAGTGATGGTCAGGTCAATCAGCCCCAGCATTTT; CDR3: CATSDGQVNQPQHF; D: NA; length: 14; V: TRBV24-1; size: NA; J: TRBJ1-5
DNA: TGCGCCAGCAGCTGGGCGGACAGGGCTCCCTTCAGTGGCTACACCTTC; CDR3: CASSWADRAPFSGYTF; D: TRBD1; length: 16; V: TRBV5-1; size: NA; J: TRBJ1-2
DNA: TGTGCCACCACCCATACTATAGAACAGGGACCTACTAACTATGGCTACACCTTC; CDR3: CATTHTIEQGPTNYGYTF; D: NA; length: 18; V: TRBV24-1; size: NA; J: TRBJ1-2